One sample yielded the 20 T cell receptor beta chains listed below, sequenced in a study of blood T cell repertoires in COVID-19. Clones were read by immunoSEQ multiplex PCR, and TCRdb kept only the in-frame ones, dropping some. Of more than 300,000 clones listed, 85% to 90% are singletons. Sequenced material: peripheral blood. These receptors all stem from a woman in her 50s with COVID-19, enrolled during active disease.

Comments on this clone: Mismatch with germline at one junction end may stem from a read error. The chain has TRBV20-1 and TRBJ1-1; D possibly corresponds to TRBD1 (6 bases). Germline V CDR1 and CDR2: DFQATT, SNEGSKA (reference sequence). This CDR3 is 13 amino acids long. CDR3 sequence: CSASRGGGGARDF. CDR3 nucleotides: TGCAGTGCTAGTCGGGGGGGCGGCGGGGCCCGTGACTTT.

In DNA, the CDR3 is TGTGCCAGCAGAGGGGACATTGGCTACGAGCAGTACTTC. Amino acids: CASRGDIGYEQYF. This chain connects TRBV2 to TRBJ2-7, with D perhaps TRBD1 (6 bases). V lost 6 bases to trimming and J lost 3 bases, with 12 bases between them. Germline loops: CDR1 SNHLY, CDR2 FYNNEI. There are 13 residues in the CDR3.

The chain combines TRBV3-1 (or the pseudogene TRBV3-2) with TRBJ2-7; TRBD1 matches 10 bases. V shed 6 bases and J 1 base; nucleotides not matched to a gene: 6. The CDR3 runs 15 residues. The germline V gene encodes CDR1 LGHDT and CDR2 YNNKEL (reference sequence). The CDR3 DNA is TGTGCCAGCAGGCCTACGGGACAGGGGTCCTACGAGCAGTACTTC. This sequence encodes CASRPTGQGSYEQYF.

The chain has TRBV29-1 and TRBJ1-1; D might be TRBD1 (6 bases). The CDR3 length is 12 residues. V lost 4 bases and J 5 bases, leaving 11 bases between the germline ends. CDR1 is SQVTM, CDR2 ANQGSEA, per germline. In nucleotides, the CDR3 is TGCAGCGTTGCGGCAGGGGAAACTGAAGCTTTCTTT. As protein: CSVAAGETEAFF.

The V gene is TRBV11-2, the J gene TRBJ1-5, with 9 positions matching TRBD1. Germline V CDR1 and CDR2: SGHAT, FQNNGV. The CDR3 consists of 13 residues. V lost 5 bases, J lost 6 bases, and 2 bases stayed unmatched. CDR3 DNA: TGTGCCAGCAGCATGACAGGGGGTCAGCCCCAGCATTTT. Its protein product is CASSMTGGQPQHF.

The V gene is TRBV5-1, the J gene TRBJ2-2, with 13 bases identical to TRBD2. The trim removed 0 bases at V and 5 bases at J, leaving 4 bases unmatched. The CDR3 has 17 amino acids. CDR1 and CDR2 from the germline V gene are SGHRS and YFSETQ. CDR3: CASSLGLAGGGTGELFF. CDR3 sequence (DNA): TGCGCCAGCAGCTTGGGACTAGCGGGAGGAGGAACCGGGGAGCTGTTTTTT.

The gene calls are TRBV4-2 and TRBJ2-6; D is undetermined. This CDR3 is built from 15 residues. The V gene lost 3 bases and the J gene lost 0 bases, with 6 bases spanning the gap. In germline, CDR1 is LGHNA, CDR2 YNFKEQ. In DNA form, the CDR3 reads TGTGCCAGCAGCCACGGGTTCTCTGGGGCCAACGTCCTGACTTTC. As protein: CASSHGFSGANVLTF.

This chain links TRBV28 with TRBJ2-5; TRBD2 matches 7 bases. The germline V gene encodes CDR1 MDHEN and CDR2 SYDVKM. The CDR3 sequence is 13 residues long. V shed 4 bases and J 5 bases; nucleotides not matched to a gene: 4. The CDR3 DNA is TGTGCCAGCAGTTGGGGGGGACGGGAGACCCAGTACTTC. Encoded protein: CASSWGGRETQYF. Using reference TRBV28 and TRBJ2-5 for the parts outside the CDR3, the full variable domain is DVKVTQSSRYLVKRTGEKVFLECVQDMDHENMFWYRQDPGLGLRLIYFSYDVKMKEKGDIPEGYSVSREKKERFSLILESASTNQTSMYLCASSWGGRETQYFGPGTRLLVL.

The CDR3 region is CASSGSGLSTDTQYF. The CDR3 DNA is TGTGCCAGCAGCGGGAGCGGGCTTAGCACAGATACGCAGTATTTT. The chain carries TRBV7-2 and TRBJ2-3, with D perhaps matching TRBD2 (6 bases). Trimming took 5 bases from V and 0 from J, leaving 12 bases between them. Per the germline V gene, CDR1 is SGHTA and CDR2 is FQGNSA. This CDR3 spans 15 amino acids.

This clone was picked up one time. The chain uses TRBV10-2 and TRBJ2-4, with TRBD1 as a possible D gene (6 bases). The CDR3 contains 15 residues. V was pared by 0 bases and J by 3 bases, with 9 bases between. The germline V gene has CDR1 WSHSY and CDR2 SAAADI. CDR3: CASSESIGGKNIQYF. CDR3 DNA sequence: TGCGCCAGCAGTGAGTCTATAGGGGGCAAAAACATTCAGTACTTC.

This rearrangement joins TRBV18 to TRBJ2-5; D may be TRBD1 (6 bases). This CDR3 is built from 10 residues. Germline V gene data show CDR1 as KGHSH and CDR2 as LQKENI. DNA of the CDR3: TGTGCGGCAGGGGAAGAGACCCAGTACTTC. This sequence encodes CAAGEETQYF. The full variable domain, completed using reference TRBV18 and TRBJ2-5, is NAGVMQNPRHLVRRRGQEARLRCSPMKGHSHVYWYRQLPEEGLKFMVYLQKENIIDESGMPKERFSAEFPKEGPSILRIQQVVRGDSAAYFCAAGEETQYFGPGTRLLVL.

The V and J genes are TRBV6-6 and TRBJ1-1, with D maybe TRBD1 (5 bases). CDR1 MNHNY and CDR2 SVGAGI come from the germline V gene (reference sequence). The V and J ends lost 7 bases and 5 bases respectively, with 17 bases between them. The CDR3 is 14 residues long. DNA of the CDR3: TGTGCCAGCAACCACGAGGGGCGGGGGACTGAAGCTTTCTTT. This sequence encodes CASNHEGRGTEAFF.

The chain has TRBV4-2 and TRBJ2-5; D might be TRBD2 (6 bases). Germline V lookup: CDR1 LGHNA, CDR2 YNFKEQ. The CDR3 contains 18 residues. V lost 0 bases, J lost 5 bases, and 22 bases lay in between. CDR3 protein: CASSQDDYRRAIGETQYF. As DNA, the CDR3 is TGTGCCAGCAGCCAAGATGATTATAGGAGGGCCATTGGTGAGACCCAGTACTTC.

This clone was counted a single time. The CDR3 is CASSFTGDKGAEAFF. DNA of the CDR3: TGTGCCAGCAGCTTTACAGGGGACAAAGGCGCTGAAGCTTTCTTT. The V call is TRBV7-2, the J call TRBJ1-1; 7 bases line up with TRBD1. In germline, CDR1 is SGHTA, CDR2 FQGNSA. The J segment lost 6 bases and the V segment lost 3 bases, leaving 10 bases of the junction unmatched. The CDR3 is made up of 15 amino acids.

The chain joins TRBV19 to TRBJ1-1, with TRBD1 identical over 9 bases. The CDR3 contains 17 residues. The ends lost 5 bases at V and 6 bases at J; junction bases unmatched: 16. Germline V CDR1 and CDR2: LNHDA, SQIVND (reference sequence). CDR3 in amino acids: CASSLLARQGVVAEAFF. The DNA of the CDR3 is TGTGCCAGTAGTCTCCTCGCCCGACAGGGGGTAGTGGCTGAAGCTTTCTTT.

This sequence joins TRBV10-1 and TRBJ1-1, with a tentative D call TRBD1 (6 bases). V lost 9 bases and J lost 6, with 11 bases in between. Germline V CDR1 and CDR2: WNHNN, SYGVQD (reference sequence). This CDR3 comprises 11 residues. In DNA form, the CDR3 reads TGCGCCAGTCAAGGGGGGGCTGAAGCTTTCTTT. Residues: CASQGGAEAFF.

As concerns this clone: Other DNA sequences within the sample encode an identical CDR3. The chain links TRBV12-2 to TRBJ2-7; TRBD2, the D gene given by the table, was not confirmed from the DNA. TRBV12-2 is an annotated pseudogene. This CDR3 region has 17 residues. This CDR3 reads CASRLDVTSGRLYEQYF. The CDR3 region has the DNA TGTGCAAGTCGCTTAGACGTAACTAGCGGGAGGCTCTACGAGCAGTACTTC.

V gene TRBV24-1 combines with J gene TRBJ2-1; 10 nucleotides line up with TRBD1. Germline CDR1 and CDR2: KGHDR and SFDVKD. With V trimmed by 0 bases and J by 5 bases, 6 bases remained unmatched. CDR3 length equals 17 residues. CDR3: CATSDLGGTGDDNEQFF. As DNA, the CDR3 is TGTGCCACCAGTGATTTGGGAGGGACAGGGGATGACAATGAGCAGTTCTTC.

As for this clone: Other DNA sequences in the sample encode the same CDR3. Here the CDR3 DNA reads TGTGCCAGCAGTAGGGGGACAGGAACCTATGGCTACACCTTC. Its translation is CASSRGTGTYGYTF. The rearrangement joins TRBV6-5 to TRBJ1-2; 8 nucleotides align to TRBD1. Germline V gene lookup returns CDR1 MNHEY and CDR2 SVGAGI. This CDR3 contains 14 residues. V lost 5 bases, J lost 4 bases, and 6 bases stayed unmatched.

The rearrangement uses TRBV18 and TRBJ2-2; possible D gene TRBD1, 6 bases. V shed 1 base and J shed 1 base, with 16 bases lying between them. Germline CDR1 reads KGHSH; CDR2 reads LQKENI. This CDR3 is built from 18 residues. The CDR3 region has the DNA TGTGCCAGCTCACCACTCGTCACAGGGACACAGAACACCGGGGAGCTGTTTTTT. Residues: CASSPLVTGTQNTGELFF.